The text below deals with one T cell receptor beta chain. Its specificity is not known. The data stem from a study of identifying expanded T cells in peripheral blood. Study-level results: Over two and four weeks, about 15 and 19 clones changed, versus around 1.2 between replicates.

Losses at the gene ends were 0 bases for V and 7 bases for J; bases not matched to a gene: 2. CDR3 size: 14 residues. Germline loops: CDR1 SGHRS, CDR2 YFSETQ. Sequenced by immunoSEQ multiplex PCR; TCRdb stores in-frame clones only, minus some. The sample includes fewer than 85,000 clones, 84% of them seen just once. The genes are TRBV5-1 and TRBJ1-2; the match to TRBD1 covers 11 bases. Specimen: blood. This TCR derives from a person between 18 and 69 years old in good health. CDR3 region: CASSLGTGGSGYTF. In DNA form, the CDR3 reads TGCGCCAGCAGCTTGGGGACAGGGGGCAGTGGCTACACCTTC.